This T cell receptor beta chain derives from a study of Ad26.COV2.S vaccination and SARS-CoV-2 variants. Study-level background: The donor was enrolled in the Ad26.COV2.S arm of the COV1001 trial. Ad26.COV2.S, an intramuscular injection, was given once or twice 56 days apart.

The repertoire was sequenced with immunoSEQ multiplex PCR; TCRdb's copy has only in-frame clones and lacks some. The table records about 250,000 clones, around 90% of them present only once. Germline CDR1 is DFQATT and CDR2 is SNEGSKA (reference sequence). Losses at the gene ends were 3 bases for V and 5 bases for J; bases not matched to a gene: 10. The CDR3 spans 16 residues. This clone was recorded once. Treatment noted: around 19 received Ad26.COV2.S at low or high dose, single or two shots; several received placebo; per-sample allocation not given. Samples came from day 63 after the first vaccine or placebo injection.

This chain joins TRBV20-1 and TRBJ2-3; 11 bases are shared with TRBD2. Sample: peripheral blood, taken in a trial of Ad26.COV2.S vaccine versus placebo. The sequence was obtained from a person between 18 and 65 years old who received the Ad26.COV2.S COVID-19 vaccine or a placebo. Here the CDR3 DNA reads TGCAGTGCTAGTTTACTAGCGGGGGACTTAGGAGATACGCAGTATTTT. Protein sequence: CSASLLAGDLGDTQYF.